This is a list of T cell receptor beta chains from one sample in a study of shared clonotypes between healthy human individuals. Libraries were prepared by immunoSEQ multiplex PCR; TCRdb keeps only in-frame clonotypes and omits some of them. The sample shows roughly 1,000,000 clones, more than 75% of them seen only once. The sample comprised memory CD4+ T cells from PBMCs. The receptor set was obtained from a man between 18 and 35 years old in good health. Some clones in this sample may be carry-over from other donors' samples. The CDR3 runs from the conserved cysteine through the conserved F or W. The D gene is left open where the match is weak. Only some rows state a clone size, as once, few, many or a class for expanded clones.

V	D	size	J	DNA	CDR3
TRBV28	.	.	TRBJ1-1	TGTGTCCACGGGGGGCACAACACTGAAGCTTTCTTT	CVHGGHNTEAFF
TRBV7-2	.	.	TRBJ2-1	TGTGCCAGCAGCTTTTACTATGAGCAGTTCTTC	CASSFYYEQFF
TRBV5-1	.	.	TRBJ2-7	TGCGCCAGCAGCTTCTCTGGCAGGGCGGGCGAGCAGTACTTC	CASSFSGRAGEQYF
TRBV28	.	.	TRBJ2-5	TGTGCCAGCTGCGGCGGAACCTTCCAAGAGACCCAGTACTTC	CASCGGTFQETQYF
TRBV27	TRBD1	.	TRBJ2-5	TGTGCCAGCAGCTTGACAGGGAACCAAGAGACCCAGTACTTC	CASSLTGNQETQYF
TRBV7-9	.	.	TRBJ1-2	TGTGCCAGCAGCTTACCCCCAAGGGCGGACTTC	CASSLPPRADF
TRBV18	.	.	TRBJ2-5	TGTGCCAGCTCCCCGCCACTGACAGGTGGCGAGACCCAGTACTTC	CASSPPLTGGETQYF
TRBV19	.	.	TRBJ1-1	TGTGCCAGTAATCCGGACGGGAACACTGAAGCTTTCTTT	CASNPDGNTEAFF
TRBV11-2	.	.	TRBJ1-5	TGTGCCAGCAGTCTACAGGGATCGGGTCAGCCCCAGCATTTT	CASSLQGSGQPQHF
TRBV30	.	.	TRBJ2-2	TGTGCCTGGAGAAGACGGGATTCCACCGGGGAGCTGTTTTTT	CAWRRRDSTGELFF
TRBV20-1	.	few	TRBJ2-5	TGCAGTGCTTTTGGGATGGAGACCCAGTACTTC	CSAFGMETQYF
TRBV6-1	.	.	TRBJ2-1	TGTGCCAGCAGTTTTGGGTCTTACAATGAGCAGTTCTTC	CASSFGSYNEQFF
TRBV29-1	.	.	TRBJ2-1	TGCAGCGTACCCACATTAGCCGGCTATTACAATGAGCAGTTCTTC	CSVPTLAGYYNEQFF
TRBV6-4	.	.	TRBJ2-1	TGTGCCAGCAGTGACTTAGGACCAAGGGGCTCCTACAATGAGCAGTTCTTC	CASSDLGPRGSYNEQFF
TRBV13	.	.	TRBJ2-1	TGTGCCAGCAGCCTACCGGGCTCATCCTACAATGAGCAGTTCTTC	CASSLPGSSYNEQFF
TRBV11-1	.	.	TRBJ2-5	TGTGCCAGCAGCCCCAATGGCCCCCAAGAGACCCAGTACTTC	CASSPNGPQETQYF
TRBV7-9	.	few	TRBJ1-5	TGTGCCAGCAGCTTAGTTATGGGGAATCAGCCCCAGCATTTT	CASSLVMGNQPQHF
TRBV28	.	.	TRBJ2-7	TGTGCCAGCAGTTTAATACCGGGCAGCTCGTTCTACGAGCAGTACTTC	CASSLIPGSSFYEQYF
TRBV5-4	TRBD2	.	TRBJ2-1	TGTGCCAGCAGCTTGGCGGCTAGCGGTGCGAAGATTTACAATGAGCAGTTCTTC	CASSLAASGAKIYNEQFF
TRBV2	.	once	TRBJ1-3	TGTGCCAGCAGTGAACAACGAAGAAGCTCTGGAAACACCATATATTTT	CASSEQRRSSGNTIYF
TRBV10-3	TRBD1	.	TRBJ1-2	TGTGCCATCAGTGAGTCAGGACAGGGGACGGCTGGCTACACCTTC	CAISESGQGTAGYTF
TRBV30	.	.	TRBJ1-3	TGTGCCTGGTCGGAATGGGGAAACACCATATATTTT	CAWSEWGNTIYF
TRBV20-1	.	few	TRBJ2-7	TGCAGTGTAGGGGGTTATTACGAGCAGTACTTC	CSVGGYYEQYF
TRBV27	.	.	TRBJ2-1	TGTGCCAGCAGTTTATCTGGGCTAGCTAACAATGAGCAGTTCTTC	CASSLSGLANNEQFF
TRBV5-4	.	.	TRBJ2-5	TGTGCCAGCAGCTACCAGACAGGGAGGGGGGAGACCCAGTACTTC	CASSYQTGRGETQYF
TRBV14	.	once	TRBJ1-2	TGTGCCAGCAGCCTTGGGGGAGCCTATGGCTACACCTTC	CASSLGGAYGYTF
TRBV18	.	.	TRBJ2-5	TGTGCCAGCTGCCGGGACTCCAAAGAGACCCAGTACTTC	CASCRDSKETQYF
TRBV7-9	.	.	TRBJ1-4	TGTGCCAGCAGCTTAAGCACAGAGATTGAAAAACTGTTTTTT	CASSLSTEIEKLFF
TRBV7-8	.	few	TRBJ2-5	TGTGCCAGCAGCCGGACATTACAAGAGACCCAGTACTTC	CASSRTLQETQYF
TRBV5-1	.	.	TRBJ2-7	TGCGCCAGCAGCCAAACCGGACCTTCCTACGAGCAGTACTTC	CASSQTGPSYEQYF
TRBV6-1	TRBD1	few	TRBJ2-4	TGTGCCAGCAGTGAAGCTGGACAGGCAAACATTCAGTACTTC	CASSEAGQANIQYF
TRBV4-1	.	.	TRBJ1-5	TGCGCCAGCAGCCAAGAGGATCCAATGCAGGGGTTGGGTAATCAGCCCCAGCATTTT	CASSQEDPMQGLGNQPQHF
TRBV10-1	.	once	TRBJ2-3	TGCGCCAGCAGCCAGGGGACAAATTGCACAGATACGCAGTATTTT	CASSQGTNCTDTQYF
TRBV5-8	.	.	TRBJ1-1	TGTGCCAGCAGCTTGGGACAGTTCACTGAAGCTTTCTTT	CASSLGQFTEAFF
TRBV18	.	.	TRBJ2-5	TGTGCCAGCTCACTCGGCTGGGATTCGCAAGAGACCCAGTACTTC	CASSLGWDSQETQYF
TRBV9	.	.	TRBJ2-1	TGTGCCAGCAGCGTAGTTGGAGGTAACAATGAGCAGTTCTTC	CASSVVGGNNEQFF
TRBV6-5	.	once	TRBJ2-7	TGTGCCAGCAGCCACAGGGAACCCGACGAGCAGTACTTC	CASSHREPDEQYF
TRBV18	TRBD2	.	TRBJ2-1	TGTGCCAGCTCACCGACCCTAGCGGGAGGCTACAATGAGCAGTTCTTC	CASSPTLAGGYNEQFF
TRBV5-8	.	.	TRBJ1-4	TGTGCCAGCAGCCCATGGTGGGACTCGAGGGGTGAAAAACTGTTTTTT	CASSPWWDSRGEKLFF
TRBV29-1	.	.	TRBJ1-1	TGCAGCGCCGGGGGGGATCGGTTTAACACTGAAGCTTTCTTT	CSAGGDRFNTEAFF
TRBV5-1	TRBD2	.	TRBJ2-2	TGCGCCAGCAGCGCGAATAGCGGGAGGGCCCCCGGGGAGCTGTTTTTT	CASSANSGRAPGELFF
TRBV7-2	TRBD2	.	TRBJ2-7	TGTGCCAGCAGCCAGAGGGGCGGGAGGCCCTCCTACGAGCAGTACTTC	CASSQRGGRPSYEQYF
TRBV27	.	.	TRBJ1-1	TGTGCCAGCAGGGCCCCAGGCACTGAAGCTTTCTTT	CASRAPGTEAFF
TRBV10-2	TRBD2	once	TRBJ2-7	TGCGCCAGCACCCGACTAGCGGGAGGGCCCTACGAGCAGTACTTC	CASTRLAGGPYEQYF
TRBV7-9	.	.	TRBJ1-1	TGTGCCAGCAGCTTAGTTGGAGAAGCTTTCTTT	CASSLVGEAFF